This T cell receptor beta chain was sequenced in a study of metastatic and nonmetastatic thyroid tumors. Using MiXCR, TCRdb reanalyzed the PCR reads. The data hold some 23,000 clones, with 25% to 30% observed a single time. Not a single patient had been given any form of treatment at any point before undergoing thyroid surgery. The table lists this clone with many counts. Relative to the germline gene, one junction end is altered; a read error may explain this. Source material: tumor tissue. This receptor was obtained from a female donor with papillary thyroid cancer or a benign thyroid nodule (not recorded which). Some clones in this sample may be carry-over from other donors' samples.

CDR3: CASSSWGATEASF. In DNA, the CDR3 is TGTGCCAGCAGCTCTTGGGGTGCGACTGAAGCTTCCTTT. This chain connects TRBV7-9 to TRBJ1-1; D is uncertain. The CDR3 sequence is 13 residues long. CDR1 SEHNR and CDR2 FQNEAQ come from the germline V gene (reference sequence). The variable domain in full, completed from reference TRBV7-9 and TRBJ1-1, reads DTGVSQNPRHKITKRGQNVTFRCDPISEHNRLYWYRQTLGQGPEFLTYFQNEAQLEKSRLLSDRFSAERPKGSFSTLEIQRTEQGDSAMYLCASSSWGATEASFGQGTRLTVV.